This T cell receptor (beta chain) was retrieved from a study of human T cells and chemical hapten exposure. Overall study: Sensitizing treatment utilized 2% DPC over a 2 cm by 2 cm portion of upper inner arm skin.

This clonotype has at least ten counts. Time point in this sample: pre-sensitization, week 0. Treatment: therapeutic diphenylcyclopropenone sensitization with weekly scalp DPC. TCRdb re-called the RACE reads through MiXCR, storing one row per CDR3 protein. The data hold more than 300,000 distinct CDR3 sequences, with more than 4.5% observed a single time. The germline V and J ends were trimmed by 8 bases and 5 bases, with 15 bases remaining between them. This CDR3 comprises 13 residues. The chain couples TRBV12-3 or TRBV12-4 to TRBJ2-5; no reliable D call. This clonotype was obtained from a woman between 50 and 59 years old with alopecia areata. Some clones in this sample may be carry-over from other donors' samples. The input for sequencing was whole blood, taken in connection with sensitization to the hapten diphenylcyclopropenone (DPC). The DNA of the CDR3 is TGTGCCAGCCGACCTAGTGGATCGGAGACCCAGTACTTC. Translating gives CASRPSGSETQYF.